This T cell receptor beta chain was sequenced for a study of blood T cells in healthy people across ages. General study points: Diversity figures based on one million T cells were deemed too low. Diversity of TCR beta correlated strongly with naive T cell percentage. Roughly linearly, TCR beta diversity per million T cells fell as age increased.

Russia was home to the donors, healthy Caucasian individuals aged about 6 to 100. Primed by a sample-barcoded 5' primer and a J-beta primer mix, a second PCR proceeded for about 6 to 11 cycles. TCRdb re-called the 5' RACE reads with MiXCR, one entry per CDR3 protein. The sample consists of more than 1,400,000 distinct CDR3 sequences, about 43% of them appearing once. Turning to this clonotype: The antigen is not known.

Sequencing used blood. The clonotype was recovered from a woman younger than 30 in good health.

CDR3 bases: TGCGCCAGCAGCACCAAACAGGGCGGGGAAAACATTCAGTACTTC. Translated, it gives CASSTKQGGENIQYF. The rearrangement uses TRBV5-1 and TRBJ2-7; either TRBD1 or TRBD2 may supply D (6 bases each). The DNA end favors TRBJ2-4, so the J call may be wrong. Germline-derived CDR1 and CDR2 are SGHRS and YFSETQ. The CDR3 runs 15 residues.